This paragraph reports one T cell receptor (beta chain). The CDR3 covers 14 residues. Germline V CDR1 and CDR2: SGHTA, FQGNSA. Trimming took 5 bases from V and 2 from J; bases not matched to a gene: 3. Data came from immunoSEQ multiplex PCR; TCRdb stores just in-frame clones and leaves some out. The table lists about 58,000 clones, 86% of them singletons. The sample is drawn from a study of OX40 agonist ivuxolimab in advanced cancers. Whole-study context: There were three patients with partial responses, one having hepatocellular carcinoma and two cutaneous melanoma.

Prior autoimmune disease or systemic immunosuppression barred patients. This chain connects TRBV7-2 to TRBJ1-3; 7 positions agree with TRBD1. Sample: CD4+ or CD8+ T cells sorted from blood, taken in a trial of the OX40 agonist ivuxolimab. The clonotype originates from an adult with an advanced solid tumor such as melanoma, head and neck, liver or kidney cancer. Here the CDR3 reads CASSIDRAGNTIYF. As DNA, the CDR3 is TGTGCCAGCAGCATTGACAGGGCTGGAAACACCATATATTTT.